The 28 T cell receptor beta chains reported below all come from one sample, sequenced in a study of T cell repertoires in cytomegalovirus infection. TCRdb re-called the reads through MiXCR, storing one row per CDR3 protein. The table has a few hundred thousand distinct CDR3 sequences, around 27% seen once; the top ten hold 13%. Source material: PBMCs. These receptors all stem from a human donor in good health (CMV status not recorded). Some clones in this sample may be carry-over from other donors' samples.

The V call is TRBV20-1, the J call TRBJ2-1; 10 nucleotides align to TRBD2. Germline values: CDR1 DFQATT, CDR2 SNEGSKA (reference sequence). J lost 4 bases, V lost 2 bases, and 5 bases had no gene match. This CDR3 is built from 15 residues. The CDR3: CSARSPSGSYNEQFF. CDR3 nucleotide sequence: TGCAGTGCTAGATCCCCTAGCGGGAGTTACAATGAGCAGTTCTTC.

The V and J genes are TRBV29-1 and TRBJ2-1, with TRBD2 matching 11 bases. V lost 1 base to trimming and J lost 1 base; unmatched junction nucleotides: 0. This CDR3 is built from 15 residues. CDR1 is SQVTM and CDR2 is ANQGSEA in the germline V gene. CDR3 DNA: TGCAGCGTTGAAGTAGCGGGAGGGTCCTACAATGAGCAGTTCTTC. Amino acids: CSVEVAGGSYNEQFF.

The chain joins TRBV12-3 or TRBV12-4 to TRBJ1-1, with a weak D call TRBD1 (6 bases). The CDR3 spans 15 residues. With 5 bases removed from V and 2 bases from J, the gap between germline ends came to 15 bases. The CDR3 DNA reads TGTGCCAGCAGTCAACCTACAGGGCTAAACACTGAAGCTTTCTTT. Protein: CASSQPTGLNTEAFF.

This clonotype was picked up a small number of times. The chain carries TRBV6-1 and TRBJ1-1; TRBD1 aligns across 9 bases. V lost 6 bases to trimming and J lost 12 bases; unmatched junction nucleotides: 11. The V gene's germline CDR1 is MNHNS and CDR2 SASEGT. The length of the CDR3 is 13 residues. The CDR3: CASRDIDRGGTFF. Here the CDR3 DNA reads TGTGCCAGCAGGGATATTGACAGGGGGGGGACTTTCTTT.

The chain recombines TRBV6-2 or TRBV6-3 with TRBJ2-3; D is perhaps TRBD2 (5 bases). Trimming removed 2 bases from V and 8 bases from J, with 14 bases in between. The CDR3 loop spans 14 amino acids. CDR1 MNHEY and CDR2 SVGEGT come from the germline V gene. This CDR3 reads CASSYASSGLTQYF. In nucleotides, the CDR3 is TGTGCCAGCAGTTACGCGTCCAGCGGCCTTACGCAGTATTTT.

A few counts support this clonotype. V is TRBV6-5 and J is TRBJ2-7; D is perhaps TRBD1 (6 bases). Germline V gene data show CDR1 as MNHEY and CDR2 as SVGAGI. CDR3 length: 15 amino acids. V lost 0 bases and J lost 2, with 11 bases in between. The DNA for the CDR3 is TGTGCCAGCAGTTACTCACGGACAGTCGCCTACGAGCAGTACTTC. It yields the protein CASSYSRTVAYEQYF.

This clonotype was observed at least ten times. The CDR3 is CASSFRTVNTEAFF. CDR3 bases: TGTGCCAGCAGCTTCCGAACCGTGAACACTGAAGCTTTCTTT. V is TRBV7-2 and J is TRBJ1-1; D is undetermined. The germline V and J ends were trimmed by 3 bases and 0 bases, with 8 bases remaining between them. Germline-derived CDR1 and CDR2 are SGHTA and FQGNSA. The CDR3 has 14 amino acids.

This clonotype has a count of ten or more. The genes are TRBV7-8 and TRBJ1-1, with 9 bases aligning to TRBD1. Germline loops: CDR1 SGHVS, CDR2 FQNEAQ. After removal of 5 bases from V and 4 bases from J, the junction contained 2 bases not matched to a gene. CDR3 length: 13 residues. CDR3 sequence (DNA): TGTGCCAGCAGCCAGACAGGGGGCACTGAAGCTTTCTTT. Translating it yields CASSQTGGTEAFF.

Concerning this clonotype: A junction boundary mismatches the germline segment, possibly from a read error. The chain employs TRBV19 and TRBJ1-5; D possibly corresponds to TRBD1 (5 bases). Germline V lookup: CDR1 LNHDA, CDR2 SQIVND (reference sequence). The CDR3 spans 16 residues. The CDR3 DNA is TGTGCCAGTAGTCTGCTGGAGGGGTTTAGCAATCAGCCCCAGCATTTC. Its protein is CASSLLEGFSNQPQHF.

The rearrangement uses TRBV19 and TRBJ2-5, with 12 positions matching TRBD2. Germline-derived CDR1 and CDR2 are LNHDA and SQIVND (reference sequence). The CDR3 totals 15 residues. Trimming at V came to 7 bases and at J to 5 bases, leaving 8 bases not matched to a gene. CDR3 region: CASNQASGRAETQYF. The CDR3 bases are TGTGCCAGTAATCAGGCTAGCGGGAGGGCGGAGACCCAGTACTTC.

This clonotype was seen many times. V gene TRBV7-3 combines with J gene TRBJ2-2; 8 nucleotides agree with TRBD2. Trimming cost V 2 bases and J 4 bases; bases outside gene matches: 3. CDR1 and CDR2 (germline): SGHTA, FQGTGA. The length of the CDR3 is 15 residues. CDR3 loop: CASSLQLAATGELFF. The CDR3 DNA reads as TGTGCCAGCAGCTTACAACTAGCGGCCACCGGGGAGCTGTTTTTT.

In this sample, this clonotype turned up many times. The CDR3 nucleotides read TGTGCCAGCAGCCCACTGACTAGAAACACCGGGGAGCTGTTTTTT. Translating it yields CASSPLTRNTGELFF. This chain uses TRBV7-6 with TRBJ2-2, with a tentative D call TRBD2 (6 bases). V shed 5 bases and J shed 2 bases, with 12 bases lying between them. The germline CDR1 and CDR2 sequences are SGHVS and FNYEAQ. The CDR3 runs to 15 residues.

In its sample, this clonotype was seen a few times. V is TRBV7-2 and J is TRBJ1-3; D might be TRBD1 (6 bases). The V gene's germline CDR1 is SGHTA and CDR2 FQGNSA. The CDR3 totals 16 residues. The V end lost 5 bases, the J end lost 2 bases, and 16 bases lay between the germline ends. CDR3 region: CASSPTTGFTGNTIYF. CDR3 sequence (DNA): TGTGCCAGCAGCCCTACGACAGGATTTACTGGAAACACCATATATTTT.

The chain links TRBV11-3 to TRBJ1-4; TRBD1 matches 7 bases. This CDR3 region has 15 residues. The J segment lost 6 bases and the V segment lost 4 bases, leaving 8 bases of the junction unmatched. CDR1 is SGHNT and CDR2 is YENEEA in the germline V gene. CDR3 sequence: CASSSPLGQDEKLFF. The CDR3 DNA reads TGTGCCAGCAGCTCACCCCTTGGACAGGATGAAAAACTGTTTTTT.

The chain carries TRBV19 and TRBJ1-4, with D unclear. There are 15 residues in the CDR3. CDR1 is LNHDA, CDR2 SQIVND, per germline (reference sequence). V lost 6 bases and J 7 bases, leaving 18 bases between the germline ends. In DNA, the CDR3 is TGTGCCAGTAGGGGAATCAGGAACGCAGGTGAAAAACTGTTTTTT. Amino acid sequence: CASRGIRNAGEKLFF. The variable domain in full, completed from reference TRBV19 and TRBJ1-4, reads DGGITQSPKYLFRKEGQNVTLSCEQNLNHDAMYWYRQDPGQGLRLIYYSQIVNDFQKGDIAEGYSVSREKKESFPLTVTSAQKNPTAFYLCASRGIRNAGEKLFFGSGTQLSVL.

V and J are TRBV7-9 and TRBJ2-5; D possibly corresponds to TRBD2 (6 bases). Germline lookup yields CDR1 SEHNR and CDR2 FQNEAQ (reference sequence). V was pared by 10 bases and J by 1 base, with 19 bases between. The CDR3 is 15 amino acids. The CDR3: CAKPQRRDSQETQYF. The CDR3 nucleotides are TGTGCCAAACCCCAAAGGCGGGACTCCCAAGAGACCCAGTACTTC.

The rearrangement joins TRBV7-2 to TRBJ1-1, with D uncertain. Germline V gene sequence: CDR1 SGHTA, CDR2 FQGNSA. The CDR3 has 14 residues. The V end was cut by 7 bases, the J end by 6 bases, with 18 bases between. This chain's CDR3 is CASTRFHGVSEAFF. Written as DNA, the CDR3 is TGTGCCAGCACCCGATTCCATGGGGTGTCTGAAGCTTTCTTT.

This clonotype was detected ten times or more. This rearrangement joins TRBV7-9 to TRBJ1-1; a weak D match, TRBD1 (6 bases). Trimming stripped 4 bases from V and 4 bases from J, with 16 bases between. From germline, CDR1 is SEHNR and CDR2 FQNEAQ (reference sequence). The CDR3 is 15 amino acids. For the CDR3, the DNA is TGTGCCAGCAGCTCTAACAGGGACATTGGCACTGAAGCTTTCTTT. This gives the protein CASSSNRDIGTEAFF.

The chain carries TRBV2 and TRBJ2-7; 8 bases are a match to TRBD2. The CDR3 has 14 amino acids. With 4 bases clipped from V and 4 bases from J, the junction kept 6 bases outside the gene matches. Germline loops: CDR1 SNHLY, CDR2 FYNNEI. The CDR3 bases are TGTGCCAGCAGTGTTTCGGGAGGGCCGTACGAGCAGTACTTC. It is translated as CASSVSGGPYEQYF. Drawing the rest from reference TRBV2 and TRBJ2-7, the complete variable domain is EPEVTQTPSHQVTQMGQEVILRCVPISNHLYFYWYRQILGQKVEFLVSFYNNEISEKSEIFDDQFSVERPDGSNFTLKIRSTKLEDSAMYFCASSVSGGPYEQYFGPGTRLTVT.

A remark on this clonotype: This may stem from a read error, because a much larger clone lies one nucleotide away. The V call is TRBV7-2, the J call TRBJ2-3, with unresolved D. CDR3 length: 12 amino acids. Looked up from germline, CDR1 is SGHTA and CDR2 is FQGNSA. The CDR3 sequence: CAGSLILDTQYF. The CDR3 DNA is TGTGCCGGCAGCTTAATACTCGATACGCAGTATTTT.

V and J are TRBV12-3 or TRBV12-4 and TRBJ2-6; D not certain. V was trimmed by 8 bases and J by 1 base, leaving 12 bases between them. The CDR3 runs to 15 residues. The CDR3 region has the DNA TGTGCCAGCCGTCCATCCCAGTCTGGGGCCAACGTCCTGACTTTC. Translating gives CASRPSQSGANVLTF.

This clonotype was counted ten times or more. The chain joins TRBV7-2 to TRBJ1-2, with D tentatively TRBD1 (5 bases). This CDR3 is 14 amino acids long. The ends were cut back, 4 bases at V and 4 bases at J, with 13 bases in the middle. The germline V gene encodes CDR1 SGHTA and CDR2 FQGNSA. CDR3 loop: CASSSGGMGYGYTF. CDR3 DNA: TGTGCCAGCAGCTCGGGGGGGATGGGCTATGGCTACACCTTC.

Only one count was recorded for this clonotype. The V call is TRBV4-1, the J call TRBJ1-2; no reliable D call. The CDR3 extends over 16 amino acids. V gave up 4 bases and J gave up 1 base, with 16 bases separating them. Germline-derived CDR1 and CDR2 are MGHRA and YSYEKL. In DNA, the CDR3 is TGCGCCAGCAGCCCCCTCGCGCTAGAAAGTAACTATGGCTACACCTTC. Encoded protein: CASSPLALESNYGYTF.

V and J are TRBV4-3 and TRBJ2-2; a possible D gene is TRBD1 (5 bases). This CDR3 spans 15 amino acids. V dropped 5 bases and J dropped 4 bases, with 14 bases sitting between them. Germline-derived CDR1 and CDR2 are LGHNA and YSLEER. CDR3 sequence (DNA): TGCGCCAGCAGCGCGCAGGGTCTTGGCACCGGGGAGCTGTTTTTT. Protein product: CASSAQGLGTGELFF.

The V call is TRBV12-3 or TRBV12-4, the J call TRBJ1-3, with TRBD1 matching 7 bases. There are 15 residues in the CDR3. V lost 5 bases and J lost 4; bases outside the gene matches: 8. The CDR3 region is CASSLEAGGGNTIYF. Here the CDR3 DNA reads TGTGCCAGCAGTCTCGAGGCAGGGGGAGGAAACACCATATATTTT.

The chain recombines TRBV7-6 with TRBJ2-2; 12 bases match TRBD2. The CDR3 is 16 residues long. The trim removed 5 bases at V and 3 bases at J, leaving 4 bases unmatched. CDR1 SGHVS and CDR2 FNYEAQ come from the germline V gene. The CDR3 sequence is CASSRGLAGHTGELFF. The CDR3 DNA follows: TGTGCCAGCAGCCGCGGACTAGCGGGGCACACCGGGGAGCTGTTTTTT.

The V gene is TRBV6-5, the J gene TRBJ1-6; a possible D gene is TRBD1 (5 bases). This CDR3 contains 13 residues. V lost 2 bases to trimming and J lost 10 bases, with 9 bases between them. Germline lookup yields CDR1 MNHEY and CDR2 SVGAGI. In DNA form, the CDR3 reads TGTGCCAGCAGTTACGGGGGGGGATCACCCCTCCACTTT. This translates into CASSYGGGSPLHF.

CDR3 in DNA: TGCGCCAGCAGCCGAACAGGGGGTTGGGACACTGAAGCTTTCTTT. Translated: CASSRTGGWDTEAFF. The rearrangement joins TRBV4-1 to TRBJ1-1, with TRBD1 identical over 8 bases. The CDR3 is made up of 15 amino acids. The V segment lost 4 bases and the J segment 3 bases; nucleotides outside the gene matches: 7. Germline V gene data show CDR1 as MGHRA and CDR2 as YSYEKL.